This is a list of T cell receptor beta chains from one sample in a study of blood T cell repertoires in COVID-19. TCRdb's copy holds only in-frame clones and misses some; the assay was immunoSEQ multiplex PCR. This repertoire shows roughly 39,000 clones, approximately 86% found once; its top ten account for around 10%. Sequenced material: peripheral blood. These receptors all stem from a woman over 75 with active COVID-19. The CDR3 runs from the conserved cysteine through the conserved F or W. Fields, in order: D gene, V gene, J gene, clone size, CDR3 protein, CDR3 DNA. D genes are given only for firm matches. A clone size is listed for some rows: how often the clone was seen (once, few, many), or a class if it is expanded.

d_gene: TRBD2; v_gene: TRBV6-1; j_gene: TRBJ2-1; abundance: NA; CDR3aa: CASSGPLPGLIIHEQFF; CDR3nt: TGTGCCAGCAGTGGCCCCCTCCCGGGACTAATTATTCATGAGCAGTTCTTC
d_gene: NA; v_gene: TRBV18; j_gene: TRBJ2-3; abundance: NA; CDR3aa: CASHSSGSSTDTQYF; CDR3nt: TGTGCCAGCCATAGTAGCGGATCTAGCACAGATACGCAGTATTTT
d_gene: NA; v_gene: TRBV11-2; j_gene: TRBJ2-6; abundance: NA; CDR3aa: CASSLWVAGANVLTF; CDR3nt: TGTGCCAGCTCATTGTGGGTAGCCGGGGCCAACGTCCTGACTTTC
d_gene: TRBD2; v_gene: TRBV7-2; j_gene: TRBJ2-7; abundance: NA; CDR3aa: CASSHRTSGMYEQYF; CDR3nt: TGTGCCAGCAGTCACCGGACTAGCGGGATGTACGAGCAGTACTTC
d_gene: TRBD1; v_gene: TRBV11-2; j_gene: TRBJ1-5; abundance: NA; CDR3aa: CASTPRRDRVNQPQHF; CDR3nt: TGTGCCAGCACCCCCCGCCGGGACAGGGTCAACCAGCCCCAGCATTTT
d_gene: TRBD1; v_gene: TRBV6-2/TRBV6-3; j_gene: TRBJ1-1; abundance: NA; CDR3aa: CASTPQGSRNTEAFF; CDR3nt: TGTGCCAGCACCCCACAGGGGTCGAGGAACACTGAAGCTTTCTTT
d_gene: TRBD1; v_gene: TRBV14; j_gene: TRBJ1-3; abundance: once; CDR3aa: CASSSYLGQRGNTIYF; CDR3nt: TGTGCCAGCAGCTCTTACCTGGGACAGCGCGGAAACACCATATATTTT
d_gene: NA; v_gene: TRBV4-2; j_gene: TRBJ2-7; abundance: few; CDR3aa: CASSQATGISYEQYF; CDR3nt: TGTGCCAGCAGCCAAGCGACAGGAATCTCCTACGAGCAGTACTTC
d_gene: NA; v_gene: TRBV5-6; j_gene: TRBJ1-2; abundance: NA; CDR3aa: CASSFLKGDGYTF; CDR3nt: TGTGCCAGCAGCTTTCTCAAGGGAGATGGCTACACCTTC
d_gene: TRBD1; v_gene: TRBV9; j_gene: TRBJ1-2; abundance: NA; CDR3aa: CASSGGTGLGEHYGYTF; CDR3nt: TGTGCCAGCAGCGGGGGGACAGGCCTTGGGGAACACTATGGCTACACCTTC
d_gene: TRBD2; v_gene: TRBV7-2; j_gene: TRBJ2-1; abundance: NA; CDR3aa: CASSFGTSGYNEQFF; CDR3nt: TGTGCCAGCAGCTTCGGGACTAGCGGGTACAATGAGCAGTTCTTC
d_gene: NA; v_gene: TRBV5-3; j_gene: TRBJ1-3; abundance: NA; CDR3aa: CARSRLRTGTGNTIYF; CDR3nt: TGTGCCAGAAGCCGACTTCGCACAGGGACTGGAAACACCATATATTTT
d_gene: TRBD1; v_gene: TRBV29-1; j_gene: TRBJ1-2; abundance: NA; CDR3aa: CSAPGTGDYGYTF; CDR3nt: TGCAGCGCCCCCGGGACAGGGGACTATGGCTACACCTTC
d_gene: NA; v_gene: TRBV7-2; j_gene: TRBJ2-5; abundance: few; CDR3aa: CASSPDYGETQYF; CDR3nt: TGTGCCAGCAGCCCCGACTACGGGGAGACCCAGTACTTC
d_gene: NA; v_gene: TRBV7-2; j_gene: TRBJ2-1; abundance: NA; CDR3aa: CASSPPQGRGYNEQFF; CDR3nt: TGTGCCAGCAGCCCCCCCCAGGGGAGAGGGTACAATGAGCAGTTCTTC
d_gene: NA; v_gene: TRBV19; j_gene: TRBJ2-5; abundance: NA; CDR3aa: CASSSQHQAEDQYF; CDR3nt: TGTGCCAGTAGTAGCCAGCACCAGGCGGAGGACCAGTACTTC
d_gene: TRBD2; v_gene: TRBV4-1; j_gene: TRBJ2-3; abundance: NA; CDR3aa: CASSQVGTSGVVSDTQYF; CDR3nt: TGCGCCAGCAGCCAAGTTGGGACTAGCGGGGTAGTCTCTGATACGCAGTATTTT
d_gene: NA; v_gene: TRBV4-3; j_gene: TRBJ1-3; abundance: NA; CDR3aa: CASSQWTASGNTIYF; CDR3nt: TGCGCCAGCAGCCAATGGACAGCCTCTGGAAACACCATATATTTT
d_gene: TRBD1; v_gene: TRBV2; j_gene: TRBJ2-5; abundance: NA; CDR3aa: CASNPGTAQETQYF; CDR3nt: TGTGCCAGCAACCCCGGGACAGCTCAAGAGACCCAGTACTTC
d_gene: NA; v_gene: TRBV29-1; j_gene: TRBJ1-1; abundance: once; CDR3aa: CSVEVREVDTEAFF; CDR3nt: TGCAGCGTTGAAGTCAGGGAGGTGGACACTGAAGCTTTCTTT
d_gene: NA; v_gene: TRBV25-1; j_gene: TRBJ2-1; abundance: NA; CDR3aa: CASSKTGSHNEQFF; CDR3nt: TGTGCCAGCAGCAAGACAGGATCCCACAATGAGCAGTTCTTC
d_gene: NA; v_gene: TRBV9; j_gene: TRBJ1-3; abundance: NA; CDR3aa: CASTLGSSSGNTIYF; CDR3nt: TGTGCCAGCACCCTGGGCAGCTCCTCTGGAAACACCATATATTTT
d_gene: NA; v_gene: TRBV7-2; j_gene: TRBJ2-1; abundance: few; CDR3aa: CASSPRGREQFF; CDR3nt: TGTGCCAGCAGCCCCCGGGGTCGTGAGCAGTTCTTC
d_gene: TRBD1; v_gene: TRBV19; j_gene: TRBJ1-5; abundance: NA; CDR3aa: CASSIRDSKQPQHF; CDR3nt: TGTGCCAGTAGTATAAGGGACAGTAAACAGCCCCAGCATTTT
d_gene: NA; v_gene: TRBV21-1; j_gene: TRBJ1-2; abundance: once; CDR3aa: CASSIRRGFSGYTF; CDR3nt: TGTGCCAGCAGCATCCGCAGGGGTTTTTCTGGCTACACCTTC
d_gene: NA; v_gene: TRBV6-5; j_gene: TRBJ2-5; abundance: NA; CDR3aa: CASSPRAGETQYF; CDR3nt: TGTGCCAGCAGCCCCAGGGCAGGAGAGACCCAGTACTTC
d_gene: TRBD2; v_gene: TRBV13; j_gene: TRBJ2-1; abundance: NA; CDR3aa: CASSLPGLAGGSSYNEQFF; CDR3nt: TGTGCCAGCAGCTTACCAGGACTAGCGGGGGGATCCTCCTACAATGAGCAGTTCTTC
d_gene: NA; v_gene: TRBV6-2/TRBV6-3; j_gene: TRBJ1-2; abundance: NA; CDR3aa: CASSSGIYGYTF; CDR3nt: TGTGCCAGCAGCTCCGGGATCTATGGCTACACCTTC
d_gene: TRBD2; v_gene: TRBV27; j_gene: TRBJ2-5; abundance: NA; CDR3aa: CASRRAGGTQETQYF; CDR3nt: TGTGCCAGCAGGCGGGCGGGGGGTACCCAAGAGACCCAGTACTTC
d_gene: TRBD1; v_gene: TRBV19; j_gene: TRBJ1-1; abundance: NA; CDR3aa: CASSIPHGQGTMNTEAFF; CDR3nt: TGTGCCAGTAGTATACCCCACGGACAGGGGACCATGAACACTGAAGCTTTCTTT
d_gene: TRBD1; v_gene: TRBV19; j_gene: TRBJ2-1; abundance: once; CDR3aa: CASSKGQGTSYNEQFF; CDR3nt: TGTGCCAGTAGTAAGGGACAGGGGACCTCCTACAATGAGCAGTTCTTC